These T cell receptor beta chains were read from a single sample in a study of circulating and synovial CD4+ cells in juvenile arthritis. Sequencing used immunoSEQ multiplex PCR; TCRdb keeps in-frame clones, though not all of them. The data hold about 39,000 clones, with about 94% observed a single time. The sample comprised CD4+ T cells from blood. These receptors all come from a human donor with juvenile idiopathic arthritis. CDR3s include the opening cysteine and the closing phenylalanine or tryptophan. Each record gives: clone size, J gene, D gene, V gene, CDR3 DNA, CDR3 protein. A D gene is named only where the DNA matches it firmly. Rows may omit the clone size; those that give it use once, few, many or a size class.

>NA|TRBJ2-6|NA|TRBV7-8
TGTGCCAGCAGCGGGCGCTACTCTGGGGCCAACGTCCTGACTTTC
CASSGRYSGANVLTF
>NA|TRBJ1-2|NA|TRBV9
TGTGCCAGCAGCGTATCGGCAGCGCTTAACTATGGCTACACCTTC
CASSVSAALNYGYTF
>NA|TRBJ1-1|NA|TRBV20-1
TGCAGTGCTAGTAGGGAGAGCGCTTTCTTT
CSASRESAFF
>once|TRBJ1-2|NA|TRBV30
TGTGCCTGGAGTAGCGGGGGCGGTGTCTATGGCTACACCTTC
CAWSSGGGVYGYTF
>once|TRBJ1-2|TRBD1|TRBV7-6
TGTGCCAGCAGCCTCACAGGGGACTATGGCTACACCTTC
CASSLTGDYGYTF
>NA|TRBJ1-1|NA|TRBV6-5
TGTGCCAGCCAGGGGAACACTGAAGCTTTCTTT
CASQGNTEAFF
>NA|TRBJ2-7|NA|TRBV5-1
TGCGCCACCTCTGAGCACCGTAAGCCCCACGAGCAGTACTTC
CATSEHRKPHEQYF
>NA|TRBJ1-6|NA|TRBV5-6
TGTGCCAGCAGCTTGGTAGGGGTGGGTTCACCCCTCCACTTT
CASSLVGVGSPLHF
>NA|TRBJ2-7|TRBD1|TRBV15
TGTGCCACCAGCAGAGAAGCCGGGACAGGGGTTTCCGAGCAGTACTTC
CATSREAGTGVSEQYF
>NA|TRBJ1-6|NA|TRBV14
TGTGCCAGCAGCCAAAAAGAGGGGCACAGGGCGACCAGGGGATCACCCCTCCACTTT
CASSQKEGHRATRGSPLHF
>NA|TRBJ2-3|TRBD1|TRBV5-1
TGCGCCAGCACGGACAGGGTAGGCACAGATACGCAGTATTTT
CASTDRVGTDTQYF
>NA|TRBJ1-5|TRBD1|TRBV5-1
TGCGCCAGCAGCCCCGACGGACAGGGCAATCAGCCCCAGCATTTT
CASSPDGQGNQPQHF
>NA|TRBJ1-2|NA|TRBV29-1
TGCAGCGTTGACGACTTTAACTATGGCTACACCTTC
CSVDDFNYGYTF
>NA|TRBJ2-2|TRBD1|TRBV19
TGTGCCAGTAGTACACAGGGGTTGTCGAACACCGGGGAGCTGTTTTTT
CASSTQGLSNTGELFF
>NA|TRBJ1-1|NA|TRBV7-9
TGTGCCAGCAGCTTACCAGGGGAGAACACTGAAGCTTTCTTT
CASSLPGENTEAFF
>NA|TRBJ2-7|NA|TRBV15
TGTGCCACCAGCAGAGAAAGAATGACAGGCTACGAGCAGTACTTC
CATSRERMTGYEQYF
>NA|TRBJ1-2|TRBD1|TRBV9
TGTGCCAGCAGCGTAGGAGGGACAGCTAACTATGGCTACACCTTC
CASSVGGTANYGYTF
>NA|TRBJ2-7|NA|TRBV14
TGTGCCAGCAGCCAAGGGGGGCCTCGAGACTACGAGCAGTACTTC
CASSQGGPRDYEQYF
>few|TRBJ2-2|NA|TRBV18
TGTGCCAGCTCACCCCTACACGGAGGGGGGGAGCTGTTTTTT
CASSPLHGGGELFF
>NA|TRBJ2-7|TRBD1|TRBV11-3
TGTGCCAGCAGTAGGACAGGAAAGCTCTACGAGCAGTACTTC
CASSRTGKLYEQYF
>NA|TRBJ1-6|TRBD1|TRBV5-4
TGTGCCAGCAGACAGGGACAGTTTAATAATTCACCCCTCCACTTT
CASRQGQFNNSPLHF